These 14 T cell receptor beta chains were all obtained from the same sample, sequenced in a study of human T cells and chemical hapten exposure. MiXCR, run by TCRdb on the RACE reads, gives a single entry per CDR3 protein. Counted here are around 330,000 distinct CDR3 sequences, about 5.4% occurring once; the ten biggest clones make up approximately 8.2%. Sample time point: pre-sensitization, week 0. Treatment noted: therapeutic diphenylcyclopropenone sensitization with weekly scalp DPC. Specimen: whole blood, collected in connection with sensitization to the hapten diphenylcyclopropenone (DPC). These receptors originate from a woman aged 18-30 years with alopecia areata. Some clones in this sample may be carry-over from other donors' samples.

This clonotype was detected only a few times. The CDR3 sequence is CASSDPRVPDTQYF. The CDR3, as DNA: TGTGCCAGCAGTGACCCCAGGGTTCCAGATACGCAGTATTTT. The rearrangement joins TRBV25-1 to TRBJ2-3; D may be TRBD1 (5 bases). Germline CDR1 reads MGHDK; CDR2 reads SYGVNS. Trimming pared 3 bases from V and 4 bases from J, leaving 11 bases between. The CDR3 covers 14 residues.

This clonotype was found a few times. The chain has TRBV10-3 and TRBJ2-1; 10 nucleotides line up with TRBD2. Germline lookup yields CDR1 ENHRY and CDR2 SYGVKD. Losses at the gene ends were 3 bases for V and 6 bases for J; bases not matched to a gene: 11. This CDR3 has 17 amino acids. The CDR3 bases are TGTGCCATCAGTGAAGGAGGCCTAGCGGGGGCTAGCAATGAGCAGTTCTTC. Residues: CAISEGGLAGASNEQFF.

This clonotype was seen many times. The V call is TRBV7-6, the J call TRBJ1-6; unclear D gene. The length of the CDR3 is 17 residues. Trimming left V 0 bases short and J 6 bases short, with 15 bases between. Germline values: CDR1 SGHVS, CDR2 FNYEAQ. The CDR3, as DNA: TGTGCCAGCAGCTTAGCGCGGGCACTGAGTCCTAATTCACCCCTCCACTTT. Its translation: CASSLARALSPNSPLHF.

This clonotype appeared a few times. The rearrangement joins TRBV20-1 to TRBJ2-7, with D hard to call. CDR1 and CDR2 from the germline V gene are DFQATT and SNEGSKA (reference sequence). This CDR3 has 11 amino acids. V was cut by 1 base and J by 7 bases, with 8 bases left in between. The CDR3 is CSARGVQEQYF. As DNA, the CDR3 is TGCAGTGCTAGAGGGGTTCAGGAGCAGTACTTC.

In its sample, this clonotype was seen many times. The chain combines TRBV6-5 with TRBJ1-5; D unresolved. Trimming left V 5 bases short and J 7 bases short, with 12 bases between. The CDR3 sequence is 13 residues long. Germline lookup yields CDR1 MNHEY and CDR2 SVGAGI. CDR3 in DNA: TGTGCCAGCAGTCTACGCACCAGCCAGCCCCAGCATTTT. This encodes CASSLRTSQPQHF.

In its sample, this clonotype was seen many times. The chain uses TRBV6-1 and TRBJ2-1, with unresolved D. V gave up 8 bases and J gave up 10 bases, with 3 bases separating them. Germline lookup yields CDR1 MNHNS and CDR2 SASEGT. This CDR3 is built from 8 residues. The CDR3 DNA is TGTGCCAGCGGGGAGCAGTTCTTC. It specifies CASGEQFF.

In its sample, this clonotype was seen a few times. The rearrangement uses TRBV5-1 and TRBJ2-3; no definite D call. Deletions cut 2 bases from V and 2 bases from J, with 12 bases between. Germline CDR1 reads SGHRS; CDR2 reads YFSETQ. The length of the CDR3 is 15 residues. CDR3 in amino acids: CASSFYYSLTDTQYF. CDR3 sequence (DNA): TGCGCCAGCAGCTTTTATTACAGCCTCACAGATACGCAGTATTTT.

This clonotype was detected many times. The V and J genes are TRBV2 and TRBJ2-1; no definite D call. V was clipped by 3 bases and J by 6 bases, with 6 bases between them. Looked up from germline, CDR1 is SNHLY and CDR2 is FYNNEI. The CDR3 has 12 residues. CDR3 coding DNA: TGTGCCAGCAGTGACGTGGGCAATGAGCAGTTCTTC. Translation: CASSDVGNEQFF.

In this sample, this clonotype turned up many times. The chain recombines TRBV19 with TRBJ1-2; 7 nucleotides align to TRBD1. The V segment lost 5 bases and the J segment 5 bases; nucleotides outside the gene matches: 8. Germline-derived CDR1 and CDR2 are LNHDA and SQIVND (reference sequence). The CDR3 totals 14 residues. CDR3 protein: CASSGTAMVYGYTF. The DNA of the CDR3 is TGTGCCAGTAGTGGGACAGCCATGGTGTATGGCTACACCTTC. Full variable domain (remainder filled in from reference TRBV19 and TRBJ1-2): DGGITQSPKYLFRKEGQNVTLSCEQNLNHDAMYWYRQDPGQGLRLIYYSQIVNDFQKGDIAEGYSVSREKKESFPLTVTSAQKNPTAFYLCASSGTAMVYGYTFGSGTRLTVV.

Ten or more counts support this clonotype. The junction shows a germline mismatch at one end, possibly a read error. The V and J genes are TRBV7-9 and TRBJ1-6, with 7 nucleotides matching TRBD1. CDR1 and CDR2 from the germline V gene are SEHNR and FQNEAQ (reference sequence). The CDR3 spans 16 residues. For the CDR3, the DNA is TGTGCCACACAAAAGAAAGGGGGCTCCGATAATTCACCCCTCCACTTT. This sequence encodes CATQKKGGSDNSPLHF.

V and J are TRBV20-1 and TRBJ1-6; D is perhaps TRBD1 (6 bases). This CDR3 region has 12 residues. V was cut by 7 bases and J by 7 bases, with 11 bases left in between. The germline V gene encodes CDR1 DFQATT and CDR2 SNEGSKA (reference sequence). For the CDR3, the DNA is TGCAGTGTCCCGGGGGCGAATTCACCCCTCCACTTT. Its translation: CSVPGANSPLHF.

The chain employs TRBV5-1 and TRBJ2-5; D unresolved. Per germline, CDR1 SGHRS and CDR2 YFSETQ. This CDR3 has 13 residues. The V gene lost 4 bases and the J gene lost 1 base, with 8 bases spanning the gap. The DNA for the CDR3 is TGCGCCAGCAGCCATGACGGCCAAGAGACCCAGTACTTC. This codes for CASSHDGQETQYF.

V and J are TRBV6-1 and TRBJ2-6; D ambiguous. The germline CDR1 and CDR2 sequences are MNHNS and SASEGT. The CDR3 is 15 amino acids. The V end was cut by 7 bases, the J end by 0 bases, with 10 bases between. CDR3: CASMNFLSGANVLTF. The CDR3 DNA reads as TGTGCCAGCATGAATTTCCTCTCTGGGGCCAACGTCCTGACTTTC.

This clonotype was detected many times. CDR3 sequence: CASRLISGAEAFF. Here the CDR3 DNA reads TGTGCCAGCAGACTTATAAGTGGGGCTGAAGCTTTCTTT. This sequence joins TRBV27 and TRBJ1-1; D ambiguous. The CDR3 has 13 amino acids. V shed 6 bases and J shed 6 bases, with 14 bases lying between them. Germline V gives CDR1 MNHEY, CDR2 SMNVEV (reference sequence).